These 27 T cell receptor beta chains share one sample of origin, sequenced in a study of cytomegalovirus exposure and HLA in healthy donors (dated by TCRdb to 2016 to 2017). Library method: the immunoSEQ multiplex PCR assay. A mixture of 60 forward primers for TCR Vbeta segments and 13 reverse primers for TCR Jbeta segments was used in the multiplex PCR. The table comes from immuneACCESS by way of TCRdb, which keeps in-frame sequences with V and J called. Part of the clones is missing from these tables; in studies checked, under half for an unresolved V gene and the rest for unknown reasons. Within this sample are 64,000 or so clones, with 65% to 75% of them counted one time only. The biggest ten clones account for 6% to 9.5% of the sample. Material for sequencing was PBMCs. These receptors were collected from a man aged 35 to 55 in good health and CMV-seropositive.

This rearrangement joins TRBV4-1 to TRBJ2-2; D is possibly TRBD1 (5 bases). The CDR3 is made up of 15 amino acids. The germline V gene has CDR1 MGHRA and CDR2 YSYEKL. Trimming took off 2 bases at V and 6 bases at J, with 13 bases between the two ends. In DNA, the CDR3 is TGCGCCAGCAGCCAACTTAATCAGGGCCCCGGGGAGCTGTTTTTT. This encodes CASSQLNQGPGELFF.

As to this clone: It is likely a read error: a sequence one base away is far more abundant. The rearrangement links TRBV7-2 to TRBJ1-1, with TRBD1 identical over 7 bases. Per the germline V gene, CDR1 is SGHTA and CDR2 is FQGNSA. CDR3 size: 14 residues. Germline trimming cut 5 bases from V and 0 bases from J; bases unmatched to any gene: 3. The CDR3 DNA reads as TGTGCCAGCAGCCCAGACAGGGTGAACACTGAAGCTTTCTTT. It specifies CASSPDRVNTEAFF. Looking up the rest from reference TRBV7-2 and TRBJ1-1 gives the full variable domain: GAGVSQSPSNKVTEKGKDVELRCDPISGHTALYWYRQSLGQGLEFLIYFQGNSAPDKSGLPSDRFSAERTGGSVSTLTIQRTQQEDSAVYLCASSPDRVNTEAFFGQGTRLTVV.

There are a few counts of this clone. In DNA, the CDR3 is TGTGCCAGCAGCCCAGGACAGGGGAGGTTTAATGAAAAACTGTTTTTT. It codes for CASSPGQGRFNEKLFF. The chain is built from TRBV5-4 and TRBJ1-4, with 9 bases lining up with TRBD1. With 4 bases clipped from V and 4 bases from J, the junction kept 8 bases outside the gene matches. Germline V gene lookup returns CDR1 SGHNT and CDR2 YYREEE (reference sequence). The CDR3 sequence is 16 residues long.

The V gene is TRBV20-1, the J gene TRBJ2-5; the match to TRBD1 covers 7 bases. The CDR3 spans 11 residues. Per the germline V gene, CDR1 is DFQATT and CDR2 is SNEGSKA (reference sequence). CDR3 sequence reads: CGGQVGETQYF. CDR3 bases: TGCGGAGGACAGGTTGGGGAGACCCAGTACTTC.

This clone was observed a single time. This chain uses TRBV2 with TRBJ1-1; 8 bases align to TRBD1. This CDR3 is 14 amino acids long. The V gene's germline CDR1 is SNHLY and CDR2 FYNNEI. With 5 bases clipped from V and 1 base from J, the junction kept 3 bases outside the gene matches. The CDR3 spells CASSLTGENTEAFF. The CDR3 bases are TGTGCCAGCAGTCTGACAGGGGAGAACACTGAAGCTTTCTTT.

The V call is TRBV7-6, the J call TRBJ2-7, with 8 bases that match TRBD1. CDR1 is SGHVS and CDR2 is FNYEAQ in the germline V gene. This CDR3 region has 14 residues. Germline trimming cut 5 bases from V and 5 bases from J; bases unmatched to any gene: 8. CDR3 residues: CASSRDRTQHEQYF. The CDR3 DNA sequence: TGTGCCAGCAGCAGGGACAGGACCCAACACGAGCAGTACTTC.

The gene calls are TRBV10-3 and TRBJ1-5; 7 bases are shared with TRBD1. The V and J ends lost 9 bases and 5 bases, in that order; junction bases with no gene match: 7. Germline V gene sequence: CDR1 ENHRY, CDR2 SYGVKD. The CDR3 runs 13 residues. This CDR3 is CAIKDREDQPQHF. CDR3 nucleotide sequence: TGTGCCATAAAAGACAGGGAGGATCAGCCCCAGCATTTT.

This rearrangement joins TRBV7-8 to TRBJ1-1, with a weak D call TRBD1 (5 bases). The CDR3 covers 16 residues. Per the germline V gene, CDR1 is SGHVS and CDR2 is FQNEAQ. Trimming took 3 bases from V and 1 from J, leaving 15 bases between them. The CDR3 spells CASSLPTVGGNTEAFF. The CDR3 nucleotides are TGTGCCAGCAGCTTGCCTACAGTGGGGGGGAACACTGAAGCTTTCTTT. Variable domain in full (rest from reference TRBV7-8 and TRBJ1-1): GAGVSQSPRYKVAKRGQDVALRCDPISGHVSLFWYQQALGQGPEFLTYFQNEAQLDKSGLPSDRFFAERPEGSVSTLKIQRTQQEDSAVYLCASSLPTVGGNTEAFFGQGTRLTVV.

There are a few counts of this clone. The gene calls are TRBV4-1 and TRBJ1-1; D perhaps matches TRBD1 (6 bases). The CDR3 loop spans 15 amino acids. Germline V gene lookup returns CDR1 MGHRA and CDR2 YSYEKL. The V end lost 3 bases, the J end lost 3 bases, and 14 bases lay between the germline ends. CDR3 coding DNA: TGCGCCAGCAGCCAGGAACAGGGAAGGGACACTGAAGCTTTCTTT. It encodes CASSQEQGRDTEAFF.

This clone has just a few counts. The chain uses TRBV28 and TRBJ1-2; no clear D gene. Germline CDR1 MDHEN, CDR2 SYDVKM. The CDR3 consists of 11 residues. V was trimmed by 5 bases and J by 8 bases, leaving 9 bases between them. The DNA of the CDR3 is TGTGCCAGCAGTACAACCAAGGGCTACACCTTC. Protein product: CASSTTKGYTF.

This chain connects TRBV27 to TRBJ2-1; a possible D gene is TRBD2 (6 bases). Germline CDR1 and CDR2: MNHEY and SMNVEV (reference sequence). The ends were cut back, 5 bases at V and 3 bases at J, with 17 bases in the middle. The CDR3 loop spans 16 amino acids. CDR3 region: CASSTRLGRLYNEQFF. CDR3 sequence (DNA): TGTGCCAGCAGTACACGACTAGGGCGTCTCTACAATGAGCAGTTCTTC.

This sequence joins TRBV18 and TRBJ2-5; 10 bases map to TRBD2. The CDR3 covers 18 residues. The germline CDR1 and CDR2 sequences are KGHSH and LQKENI. V lost 6 bases, J lost 2 bases, and 15 bases stayed unmatched. The CDR3 protein is CASSHTPRKLAGQETQYF. CDR3 coding DNA: TGTGCCAGCTCTCACACTCCTCGGAAACTAGCGGGGCAAGAGACCCAGTACTTC. Combining the CDR3 with reference TRBV18 and TRBJ2-5 gives the whole variable domain NAGVMQNPRHLVRRRGQEARLRCSPMKGHSHVYWYRQLPEEGLKFMVYLQKENIIDESGMPKERFSAEFPKEGPSILRIQQVVRGDSAAYFCASSHTPRKLAGQETQYFGPGTRLLVL.

The J gene is TRBJ1-1, the V gene TRBV6-5; 7 bases map to TRBD1. CDR3 length: 14 amino acids. The V and J ends lost 6 bases and 4 bases, in that order; junction bases with no gene match: 8. CDR1 and CDR2 from the germline V gene are MNHEY and SVGAGI. DNA of the CDR3: TGTGCCAGCAGGGTCCTTACAGGGGTCACTGAAGCTTTCTTT. Its translation: CASRVLTGVTEAFF.

This chain links TRBV2 with TRBJ1-5; D may be TRBD1 (6 bases). The germline V gene has CDR1 SNHLY and CDR2 FYNNEI. This CDR3 has 15 residues. V was pared by 7 bases and J by 3 bases, with 16 bases between. The CDR3 nucleotides read TGTGCCAGCACCTCAGAGGCAGGGGTCAATCAGCCCCAGCATTTT. As protein: CASTSEAGVNQPQHF.

The sample holds a few counts of this clone. The chain carries TRBV4-2 and TRBJ1-2, with D possibly being TRBD1 (5 bases). The CDR3 is 16 amino acids. Germline-derived CDR1 and CDR2 are LGHNA and YNFKEQ. V dropped 0 bases and J dropped 7 bases, with 18 bases sitting between them. CDR3 coding DNA: TGTGCCAGCAGCCAAGATGGGGCCGTGGGGTCTGGTGGCTACACCTTC. Translation gives CASSQDGAVGSGGYTF.

The V and J genes are TRBV5-1 and TRBJ1-1; D gene ambiguous. The CDR3 length is 14 residues. CDR1 SGHRS and CDR2 YFSETQ come from the germline V gene. Trimming left V 0 bases short and J 0 bases short, with 6 bases between. CDR3 amino acids: CASSLDEVNTEAFF. The CDR3 DNA follows: TGCGCCAGCAGCTTGGACGAGGTGAACACTGAAGCTTTCTTT.

The CDR3 is CASSPSASINQPQHF. The CDR3 coding sequence is TGTGCCAGCTCACCAAGCGCGAGTATCAATCAGCCCCAGCATTTT. The rearrangement joins TRBV18 to TRBJ1-5; D is ambiguous. This CDR3 contains 15 residues. V was trimmed by 2 bases and J by 3 bases, leaving 11 bases between them. Germline V gene sequence: CDR1 KGHSH, CDR2 LQKENI.

This chain links TRBV10-3 with TRBJ2-1; TRBD2 agrees at 10 bases. Trimming took 4 bases from V and 6 from J; bases not matched to a gene: 9. This CDR3 has 16 residues. Germline V gives CDR1 ENHRY, CDR2 SYGVKD. The CDR3 coding sequence is TGTGCCATCAGTGCCCGCGGCCCTAGCGGGAGCAATGAGCAGTTCTTC. As protein: CAISARGPSGSNEQFF.

The CDR3 DNA follows: TGTGCCAGCGCAATAGACAGGGACTTCAATGGCTACACCTTC. Amino acid sequence: CASAIDRDFNGYTF. This chain connects TRBV7-9 to TRBJ1-2; 7 positions match TRBD1. The ends lost 8 bases at V and 6 bases at J; junction bases unmatched: 12. CDR3 size: 14 residues. Germline V gives CDR1 SEHNR, CDR2 FQNEAQ (reference sequence).

The V and J genes are TRBV29-1 and TRBJ2-7, with D possibly being TRBD1 (6 bases). Per germline, CDR1 SQVTM and CDR2 ANQGSEA. Trimming left V 6 bases short and J 5 bases short, with 20 bases between. The CDR3 has 14 residues. The CDR3 loop is CSVYLPPDSHEQYV. The CDR3 DNA reads TGCAGCGTCTATCTTCCCCCGGACAGCCACGAGCAGTACGTC.

This clone was detected only a few times. This sequence joins TRBV6-5 and TRBJ2-7; 7 nucleotides match TRBD2. Germline-derived CDR1 and CDR2 are MNHEY and SVGAGI. V gave up 6 bases and J gave up 7 bases; unmatched junction bases: 15. CDR3 length equals 15 residues. The CDR3 region has the DNA TGTGCCAGCAGCCACGGGGCTAGCGGATCTAGGGAGCAGTACTTC. Residues: CASSHGASGSREQYF.

This clone was recorded many times. The chain carries TRBV7-2 and TRBJ1-5, with D perhaps matching TRBD1 (5 bases). The germline V gene has CDR1 SGHTA and CDR2 FQGNSA. The CDR3 is 15 residues long. Between the trimmed V and J ends, which lost 3 bases and 5 bases, there was a span of 14 bases. Written as DNA, the CDR3 is TGTGCCAGCAGCTTTGGCGGGGCCTGGTATCAGCCCCAGCATTTT. Protein sequence: CASSFGGAWYQPQHF.

The rearrangement uses TRBV19 and TRBJ1-1; D gene ambiguous. Trimming took off 3 bases at V and 1 base at J, with 6 bases between the two ends. From germline, CDR1 is LNHDA and CDR2 SQIVND (reference sequence). The CDR3 is 13 amino acids. In DNA, the CDR3 is TGTGCCAGTAGTATCGGCGGGAACACTGAAGCTTTCTTT. Encoded protein: CASSIGGNTEAFF. Supplemented by reference TRBV19 and TRBJ1-1, the full variable domain reads DGGITQSPKYLFRKEGQNVTLSCEQNLNHDAMYWYRQDPGQGLRLIYYSQIVNDFQKGDIAEGYSVSREKKESFPLTVTSAQKNPTAFYLCASSIGGNTEAFFGQGTRLTVV.

The chain has TRBV5-1 and TRBJ2-5, with 16 bases identical to TRBD2. Per the germline V gene, CDR1 is SGHRS and CDR2 is YFSETQ. The CDR3 has 17 amino acids. V was clipped by 3 bases and J by 4 bases; unmatched bases: 6. This chain's CDR3 is CASSSAGLAGGLETQYF. In nucleotides, the CDR3 is TGCGCCAGCAGCTCCGCGGGACTAGCGGGGGGGCTAGAGACCCAGTACTTC.

This clone was detected once. The chain employs TRBV5-6 and TRBJ2-2; TRBD2 might be the D (5 bases). CDR1 is SGHDT and CDR2 is YYEEEE in the germline V gene. Between the trimmed V and J ends, which lost 4 bases and 5 bases, there was a span of 12 bases. The CDR3 runs to 14 residues. This CDR3 reads CASSGWTETGELFF. The CDR3 nucleotides read TGTGCCAGCAGCGGCTGGACTGAGACCGGGGAGCTGTTTTTT.

J is TRBJ2-7 and V is TRBV28; 8 nucleotides align to TRBD1. The length of the CDR3 is 14 residues. Germline trimming cut 7 bases from V and 2 bases from J; bases unmatched to any gene: 7. Germline V gives CDR1 MDHEN, CDR2 SYDVKM. The chain's CDR3 is CASTFRGLPYEQYF. The CDR3 DNA is TGTGCCAGCACGTTCAGGGGGCTCCCCTACGAGCAGTACTTC.

This clone was seen only a few times. The V and J genes are TRBV11-2 and TRBJ2-1; 10 bases line up with TRBD2. Germline CDR1 and CDR2: SGHAT and FQNNGV. Trimming removed 1 base from V and 6 bases from J; junction bases left unmatched: 3. The CDR3 is 15 residues long. The CDR3 DNA sequence: TGTGCCAGCAGCTTAGTCCTAGCGGGGGCCAATGAGCAGTTCTTC. It translates to CASSLVLAGANEQFF. Full variable domain (rest looked up from reference TRBV11-2 and TRBJ2-1): EAGVAQSPRYKIIEKRQSVAFWCNPISGHATLYWYQQILGQGPKLLIQFQNNGVVDDSQLPKDRFSAERLKGVDSTLKIQPAKLEDSAVYLCASSLVLAGANEQFFGPGTRLTVL.